Presented here are 29 T cell receptor beta chains from one specimen sequenced in a study of identical twins. A single record per CDR3 protein comes from TCRdb applying MiXCR to the 5' RACE reads. The sample consists of approximately 190,000 distinct CDR3 sequences, roughly 15% of them appearing once. This sample was shared with a second study, whose subject was T cells expressing NK-cell markers.

Sequencing used CD8+ T cells sorted from blood. Receptors originate from a woman under 30 in good health.

V usage is TRBV5-5 and J usage is TRBJ1-1; the match to TRBD1 covers 7 bases. Germline lookup yields CDR1 SGHKS and CDR2 YYEKEE (reference sequence). The ends lost 1 base at V and 10 bases at J; junction bases unmatched: 19. This CDR3 has 17 amino acids. CDR3 coding DNA: TGTGCCAGCAGCTTGCAATTGGCGGAGGGGGCGTCCGGCGGAGCTTTCTTT. Translation: CASSLQLAEGASGGAFF.

This clonotype was seen a few times. The V call is TRBV11-2, the J call TRBJ2-1, with a possible D match to TRBD1 (6 bases). V was cut by 5 bases and J by 3 bases, with 17 bases left in between. The V gene's germline CDR1 is SGHAT and CDR2 FQNNGV. CDR3 length: 16 residues. The DNA of the CDR3 is TGTGCCAGCAGCCCCTTCCCGGGACACTACTACAATGAGCAGTTCTTC. This sequence encodes CASSPFPGHYYNEQFF.

This clonotype came up a few times. This chain uses TRBV3-1 with TRBJ2-2; 7 nucleotides agree with TRBD1. The CDR3 has 17 residues. Germline-derived CDR1 and CDR2 are LGHDT and YNNKEL (reference sequence). J lost 4 bases, V lost 6 bases, and 14 bases had no gene match. CDR3 DNA sequence: TGTGCCAGCAGGGAAACGGACAGGTCCATTGGCACCGGGGAGCTGTTTTTT. This codes for CASRETDRSIGTGELFF.

The rearrangement joins TRBV24-1 to TRBJ2-1; 11 bases are shared with TRBD1. Trimming at V came to 10 bases and at J to 8 bases, leaving 9 bases not matched to a gene. CDR1 KGHDR and CDR2 SFDVKD come from the germline V gene. CDR3 size: 14 residues. This chain's CDR3 is CATSGQGATDEQFF. CDR3 DNA: TGTGCCACAAGCGGACAGGGGGCGACGGATGAGCAGTTCTTC.

This clonotype was seen only a few times. The V call is TRBV6-1, the J call TRBJ1-2, with 7 bases lining up with TRBD1. There are 13 residues in the CDR3. Trimming removed 7 bases from V and 2 bases from J; junction bases left unmatched: 4. The germline V gene has CDR1 MNHNS and CDR2 SASEGT. The CDR3 is CASTGQPNYGYTF. CDR3 nucleotide sequence: TGTGCCAGCACGGGACAGCCAAACTATGGCTACACCTTC.

This clonotype showed up just a few times. CDR3 protein: CASSQDPYGNSPLHF. DNA for the CDR3: TGCGCCAGCAGCCAAGATCCATACGGGAATTCACCCCTCCACTTT. The V and J genes are TRBV4-1 and TRBJ1-6, with no clear D. Trimming pared 0 bases from V and 7 bases from J, leaving 10 bases between. This CDR3 spans 15 amino acids. CDR1 is MGHRA and CDR2 is YSYEKL in the germline V gene.

CDR3 sequence reads: CASSWGLNTGELFF. CDR3 DNA: TGTGCCAGCAGTTGGGGGTTGAACACCGGGGAGCTGTTTTTT. The V gene is TRBV6-5, the J gene TRBJ2-2; D may correspond to TRBD1 or TRBD2 (5 bases each). V was cut by 4 bases and J by 1 base, with 7 bases left in between. The CDR3 totals 14 residues. CDR1 is MNHEY and CDR2 is SVGAGI in the germline V gene.

This clonotype turned up a few times. The chain has TRBV5-1 and TRBJ2-2; 8 bases are shared with TRBD1. Looked up from germline, CDR1 is SGHRS and CDR2 is YFSETQ. V gave up 4 bases and J gave up 2 bases; unmatched junction bases: 13. There are 18 residues in the CDR3. The CDR3 here is CASSPASDRAFNTGELFF. The CDR3 nucleotides read TGCGCCAGCAGCCCCGCATCGGACAGGGCTTTTAACACCGGGGAGCTGTTTTTT. Combining the CDR3 with reference TRBV5-1 and TRBJ2-2 gives the whole variable domain KAGVTQTPRYLIKTRGQQVTLSCSPISGHRSVSWYQQTPGQGLQFLFEYFSETQRNKGNFPGRFSGRQFSNSRSEMNVSTLELGDSALYLCASSPASDRAFNTGELFFGEGSRLTVL.

This clonotype came up a few times. This chain uses TRBV7-2 with TRBJ2-1; 9 bases align to TRBD2. V dropped 2 bases and J dropped 3; count of bases not matched to a gene: 5. The germline V gene has CDR1 SGHTA and CDR2 FQGNSA. The CDR3 consists of 16 residues. The CDR3 nucleotides read TGTGCCAGCAGCTTAAGTCTGCGGGAGGGCTACAATGAGCAGTTCTTC. As protein: CASSLSLREGYNEQFF. Looking up the rest from reference TRBV7-2 and TRBJ2-1 gives the full variable domain: GAGVSQSPSNKVTEKGKDVELRCDPISGHTALYWYRQSLGQGLEFLIYFQGNSAPDKSGLPSDRFSAERTGGSVSTLTIQRTQQEDSAVYLCASSLSLREGYNEQFFGPGTRLTVL.

The sample holds many counts of this clonotype. J is TRBJ2-1 and V is TRBV29-1; the D gene could be TRBD1 or TRBD2 (5 bases each). CDR1 and CDR2 (germline): SQVTM, ANQGSEA. V was shortened by 6 bases and J by 15 bases, with 21 bases between the two germline ends. The CDR3 has 12 amino acids. This CDR3 reads CSVGQRTGGTFF. DNA of the CDR3: TGCAGCGTCGGCCAGAGGACGGGTGGGACGTTCTTC.

This clonotype was observed many times. Its ends do not fully match the called genes, so a read error is possible. The chain couples TRBV12-3 or TRBV12-4 to TRBJ2-7; 10 nucleotides align to TRBD1. This CDR3 region has 13 residues. The CDR3 bases are TGCGCCAGCAGCCTCGGACAGGGGGGCGAGCAGTACTTC. Amino acid sequence: CASSLGQGGEQYF.

The chain combines TRBV7-2 with TRBJ2-7, with D tentatively TRBD1 (5 bases). V dropped 7 bases and J dropped 2 bases, with 15 bases sitting between them. There are 14 residues in the CDR3. CDR1 and CDR2 (germline): SGHTA, FQGNSA. DNA of the CDR3: TGTGCCAGCAACTCAATGGCGACAGCCTACGAGCAGTACTTC. The encoded protein is CASNSMATAYEQYF. Full variable domain (remainder filled in from reference TRBV7-2 and TRBJ2-7): GAGVSQSPSNKVTEKGKDVELRCDPISGHTALYWYRQSLGQGLEFLIYFQGNSAPDKSGLPSDRFSAERTGGSVSTLTIQRTQQEDSAVYLCASNSMATAYEQYFGPGTRLTVT.

This clonotype was observed a few times. This sequence joins TRBV14 and TRBJ2-3; 8 bases line up with TRBD2. Germline lookup yields CDR1 SGHDN and CDR2 FVKESK. V was pared by 5 bases and J by 2 bases, with 6 bases of the junction left unmatched. The CDR3 length is 15 residues. The CDR3 sequence: CASSGQRGNTDTQYF. The CDR3 DNA sequence: TGTGCCAGCAGCGGCCAGCGGGGGAACACAGATACGCAGTATTTT.

The V call is TRBV9, the J call TRBJ2-1, with D tentatively TRBD2 (6 bases). The V gene's germline CDR1 is SGDLS and CDR2 YYNGEE. The CDR3 sequence is 14 residues long. With 2 bases removed from V and 8 bases from J, the gap between germline ends came to 14 bases. CDR3 DNA: TGTGCCAGCAGCGTGTCCGGAGGGGCTCATGAGCAGTTCTTC. Amino acid sequence: CASSVSGGAHEQFF.

Only a few counts were recorded for this clonotype. The rearrangement joins TRBV7-9 to TRBJ1-5, with no clear D. Trimming left V 6 bases short and J 4 bases short, with 10 bases between. The CDR3 is 13 residues long. CDR1 and CDR2 from the germline V gene are SEHNR and FQNEAQ (reference sequence). This CDR3 reads CASSFLRNQPQHF. The CDR3 nucleotides are TGTGCCAGCAGTTTTCTACGAAATCAGCCCCAGCATTTT. The whole variable domain, filled in from reference TRBV7-9 and TRBJ1-5, reads DTGVSQNPRHKITKRGQNVTFRCDPISEHNRLYWYRQTLGQGPEFLTYFQNEAQLEKSRLLSDRFSAERPKGSFSTLEIQRTEQGDSAMYLCASSFLRNQPQHFGDGTRLSIL.

This clonotype was observed a few times. The chain recombines TRBV7-9 with TRBJ2-2; tentatively, D is TRBD2 (5 bases). CDR1 and CDR2 from the germline V gene are SEHNR and FQNEAQ (reference sequence). CDR3 length: 15 amino acids. V was pared by 2 bases and J by 2 bases, with 9 bases between. The DNA of the CDR3 is TGTGCCAGCAGCTTAATAGCGCCAAACACCGGGGAGCTGTTTTTT. Translation: CASSLIAPNTGELFF.

Many counts were recorded for this clonotype. The chain has TRBV12-3 or TRBV12-4 and TRBJ1-5; D remains unclear. Trimming stripped 1 base from V and 2 bases from J, with 6 bases between. The CDR3 runs 14 residues. The CDR3 coding sequence is TGTGCCAGCAGTTTAGGGCGGGGCAATCAGCCCCAGCATTTT. It is translated as CASSLGRGNQPQHF.

V gene TRBV25-1 combines with J gene TRBJ2-3; possibly TRBD1 or TRBD2 for D (5 bases each). There are 17 residues in the CDR3. Germline CDR1 is MGHDK and CDR2 is SYGVNS. Trimming took 7 bases from V and 9 from J, leaving 29 bases between them. CDR3 sequence (DNA): TGTGCCAGCAACCTGGAGCGGACTTTAGGGGCCAGGAGGACGCAGTATTTT. This codes for CASNLERTLGARRTQYF.

The rearrangement links TRBV5-1 to TRBJ2-1; D might be TRBD2 (6 bases). The CDR3 totals 15 residues. The germline V gene has CDR1 SGHRS and CDR2 YFSETQ. The ends were cut back, 3 bases at V and 10 bases at J, with 20 bases in the middle. For the CDR3, the DNA is TGCGCCAGCAGCTCGGACGGGACTGGTCTAGACGAGCAGTTCTTC. Amino acid sequence: CASSSDGTGLDEQFF.

This clonotype was detected only once. The chain joins TRBV29-1 to TRBJ2-7; D tentatively reads TRBD1 or TRBD2 (5 bases each). Trimming shortened V by 6 bases and J by 7 bases, and 22 bases separated the two germline ends. Germline V gives CDR1 SQVTM, CDR2 ANQGSEA. The CDR3 length is 14 residues. For the CDR3, the DNA is TGCAGCGTCTACCTTCGGGGCGGAGGTGATGAGCAGTACTTC. It encodes CSVYLRGGGDEQYF.

The chain is built from TRBV7-9 and TRBJ2-7, with 9 bases that match TRBD2. The CDR3 runs to 15 residues. The V gene's germline CDR1 is SEHNR and CDR2 FQNEAQ (reference sequence). V shed 1 base and J 4 bases; nucleotides not matched to a gene: 5. The CDR3 DNA reads TGTGCCAGCAGCTTAGTTGGTAGCGGGAGATACGAGCAGTACTTC. Amino acids: CASSLVGSGRYEQYF.

The chain is built from TRBV12-3 or TRBV12-4 and TRBJ2-1; D unclear. Trimming shortened V by 6 bases and J by 12 bases, and 15 bases separated the two germline ends. This CDR3 contains 12 residues. The chain's CDR3 is CASSPGTQGQFF. The CDR3 nucleotides are TGTGCCAGCAGCCCCGGAACCCAAGGGCAGTTCTTC.

The CDR3 bases are TGCGCCAGCAACGACGAGCCCCGGGGGAGTGGGGCCAACGTCCTGACTTTC. Protein sequence: CASNDEPRGSGANVLTF. This sequence joins TRBV4-1 and TRBJ2-6, with a weak D call TRBD2 (6 bases). V lost 7 bases and J lost 3, with 19 bases in between. Germline CDR1 MGHRA, CDR2 YSYEKL. There are 17 residues in the CDR3.

The chain combines TRBV27 with TRBJ2-7; D may be TRBD1 (5 bases). V shed 2 bases and J shed 7 bases, with 15 bases lying between them. The germline CDR1 and CDR2 sequences are MNHEY and SMNVEV (reference sequence). This CDR3 comprises 14 residues. The CDR3 DNA reads TGTGCCAGCAGTTTAGGGGCCGCCGTAGGGGAGCAGTACTTC. It translates to CASSLGAAVGEQYF.

The rearrangement links TRBV12-3 or TRBV12-4 to TRBJ2-2; TRBD2 agrees at 7 bases. The V gene end was trimmed by 7 bases and the J gene end by 7 bases; junction bases not matched to a gene: 15. The CDR3 spans 16 residues. As DNA, the CDR3 is TGTGCCAGCAACCCCGTGGGGGGGAATCGAGTCGGGGAGCTGTTTTTT. This translates into CASNPVGGNRVGELFF.

This clonotype was seen repeatedly, ten times or more. The junction does not match germline at one end; this may be a read error. The chain employs TRBV12-3 or TRBV12-4 and TRBJ1-2; D is unclear. The CDR3 is made up of 12 amino acids. CDR3 sequence reads: CASSLGSSGHTF. The CDR3 DNA sequence: TGTGCCAGCAGTTTGGGGAGTAGTGGCCACACCTTC.

This clonotype showed up just a few times. This sequence joins TRBV10-3 and TRBJ1-2, with a possible D match to TRBD1 (6 bases). V lost 10 bases to trimming and J lost 6 bases, with 18 bases between them. CDR3 size: 13 residues. Looked up from germline, CDR1 is ENHRY and CDR2 is SYGVKD. CDR3 DNA sequence: TGTGCCACCCGGGACATCCAGCCCCATGGCTACACCTTC. Its translation is CATRDIQPHGYTF.

The chain has TRBV4-1 and TRBJ2-7; D is possibly TRBD1 (6 bases). V lost 1 base to trimming and J lost 2 bases, with 15 bases between them. Germline lookup yields CDR1 MGHRA and CDR2 YSYEKL. The CDR3 has 16 amino acids. The CDR3 loop is CASSQAGDRPTYEQYF. In DNA form, the CDR3 reads TGCGCCAGCAGCCAAGCTGGAGACAGGCCTACCTACGAGCAGTACTTC.

The chain couples TRBV7-9 to TRBJ2-1; no clear D gene. Looked up from germline, CDR1 is SEHNR and CDR2 is FQNEAQ (reference sequence). This CDR3 has 12 amino acids. The V gene lost 5 bases and the J gene lost 11 bases, with 13 bases spanning the gap. CDR3 DNA: TGTGCCAGCAGCCCCGACACGGTACAGCAGTTCTTC. Protein sequence: CASSPDTVQQFF.